The rows below give T cell receptor beta chains drawn from one sample of a study of cytomegalovirus exposure and HLA in healthy donors. TCRdb keeps only in-frame clones here, not all; method: immunoSEQ multiplex PCR. The sample records some 210,000 clones, 70% to 85% being singletons. The source material was PBMCs. The receptor set was obtained from a male donor in good health and CMV-seronegative. Both conserved end residues are part of each CDR3. D genes are given only for firm matches. Size is omitted from some rows. Given values are once, few, many or a class for expanded clones.

-	TRBV4-2	TRBJ2-2	TRBD1	CASSPGGGELFF	TGTGCCAGCAGCCCAGGGGGCGGGGAGCTGTTTTTT
-	TRBV6-5	TRBJ2-7	-	CATAVGGLRGEQYF	TGTGCCACCGCAGTGGGGGGGCTGAGGGGCGAGCAGTACTTC
once	TRBV19	TRBJ2-3	-	CASSIEGLADTQYF	TGTGCCAGTAGTATAGAGGGGCTAGCAGATACGCAGTATTTT
-	TRBV28	TRBJ2-2	TRBD1	CASPSGTENTGELFF	TGTGCCAGCCCTTCCGGGACAGAGAACACCGGGGAGCTGTTTTTT
-	TRBV19	TRBJ1-3	-	CASSMGSSGNTIYF	TGTGCCAGTAGTATGGGGAGCTCTGGAAACACCATATATTTT
-	TRBV6-5	TRBJ2-7	TRBD1	CASSLPGQVSEQYF	TGTGCCAGCAGTCTACCGGGACAGGTATCCGAGCAGTACTTC
-	TRBV19	TRBJ1-2	TRBD1	CATPTGTSGYTF	TGTGCCACTCCGACAGGGACGAGTGGCTACACCTTC
-	TRBV4-1	TRBJ2-2	-	CASSQDPGWSGELFF	TGCGCCAGCAGCCAAGATCCGGGATGGTCGGGGGAGCTGTTTTTT
once	TRBV30	TRBJ2-7	TRBD2	CAWRERTSGRSGEQYF	TGTGCCTGGAGGGAGAGGACTAGCGGGAGGTCTGGCGAGCAGTACTTC
-	TRBV28	TRBJ2-2	TRBD1	CASTSPGTGTGELFF	TGTGCCAGCACCTCGCCCGGGACAGGCACCGGGGAGCTGTTTTTT
-	TRBV9	TRBJ1-1	-	CASSVERGMATEAFF	TGTGCCAGCAGCGTAGAGCGGGGAATGGCCACTGAAGCTTTCTTT
-	TRBV10-2	TRBJ2-7	TRBD2	CASTGLAGKSYEQYF	TGCGCCAGCACTGGTCTAGCGGGAAAATCCTACGAGCAGTACTTC
-	TRBV27	TRBJ2-1	-	CASSASTSSYNEQFF	TGTGCCAGCAGTGCCTCGACAAGCTCCTACAATGAGCAGTTCTTC
once	TRBV4-2	TRBJ2-6	TRBD1	CASSHITGQGALGANVLTF	TGTGCCAGCAGCCACATCACGGGACAGGGGGCCCTTGGGGCCAACGTCCTGACTTTC
few	TRBV5-1	TRBJ1-3	-	CASSFSPVPPIYF	TGCGCCAGCAGCTTTAGCCCTGTCCCGCCGATATATTTT
-	TRBV5-4	TRBJ1-2	-	CASSLRGSNYGYTF	TGTGCCAGCAGCCTCAGGGGATCGAACTATGGCTACACCTTC
-	TRBV19	TRBJ2-2	TRBD1	CASVGTGGGELFF	TGTGCCAGCGTTGGGACAGGGGGCGGGGAGCTGTTTTTT
-	TRBV9	TRBJ2-3	-	CASSVVGGDTDTQYF	TGTGCCAGCAGCGTAGTGGGGGGAGACACAGATACGCAGTATTTT
-	TRBV5-1	TRBJ1-6	TRBD1	CASSSGGVNSPLHF	TGCGCCAGCAGCTCAGGGGGCGTCAATTCACCCCTCCACTTT
-	TRBV6-5	TRBJ1-2	-	CASSYQQPNFYGYTF	TGTGCCAGCAGTTACCAACAGCCGAACTTCTATGGCTACACCTTC
once	TRBV2	TRBJ1-5	-	CASIGKGDNQPQHF	TGTGCCAGCATAGGTAAGGGGGACAATCAGCCCCAGCATTTT
few	TRBV5-1	TRBJ2-7	TRBD2	CASSTPGTSGTPYEQYF	TGCGCCAGCAGCACCCCGGGGACTAGCGGGACTCCCTACGAGCAGTACTTC
few	TRBV5-1	TRBJ1-1	TRBD1	CASSSTGGNTEAFF	TGCGCCAGCAGCTCGACAGGGGGCAACACTGAAGCTTTCTTT
-	TRBV5-1	TRBJ1-1	-	CASSLGQRNTEAFF	TGCGCCAGCAGCTTGGGACAGAGGAACACTGAAGCTTTCTTT
-	TRBV4-1	TRBJ2-6	-	CASSQGPGVGSGANVLTF	TGCGCCAGCAGCCAAGGCCCGGGGGTAGGTTCTGGGGCCAACGTCCTGACTTTC
-	TRBV7-9	TRBJ2-5	TRBD1	CASSHRDRQETQYF	TGTGCCAGCAGCCACCGGGACAGGCAAGAGACCCAGTACTTC
few	TRBV10-3	TRBJ2-7	-	CAISESGASSYEQYF	TGTGCCATCAGTGAGTCTGGAGCGAGCTCCTACGAGCAGTACTTC
-	TRBV6-6	TRBJ1-2	-	CASRILTGRRGYTF	TGTGCCAGCAGGATACTCACAGGGAGACGTGGCTACACCTTC
-	TRBV5-5	TRBJ1-2	-	CASSFSGGYGYTF	TGTGCCAGCAGCTTTTCCGGGGGCTATGGCTACACCTTC
-	TRBV28	TRBJ2-7	TRBD2	CASTPQPGTRSYEQYF	TGTGCCAGCACCCCGCAACCAGGGACTAGGTCTTACGAGCAGTACTTC
few	TRBV6-5	TRBJ2-3	TRBD2	CASQLAGVIDTQYF	TGTGCCAGCCAGCTAGCGGGAGTCATAGATACGCAGTATTTT
-	TRBV4-1	TRBJ2-3	TRBD2	CASSQTIGASGVSTDTQYF	TGCGCCAGCAGCCAAACAATCGGGGCTAGCGGGGTTAGCACAGATACGCAGTATTTT
-	TRBV7-9	TRBJ2-7	TRBD1	CSSSAQGQGAWEQYF	TGTTCCAGCAGCGCTCAGGGACAGGGGGCGTGGGAGCAGTACTTC
-	TRBV2	TRBJ2-1	-	CASSRRTAWNEQFF	TGTGCCAGCAGCCGGAGGACAGCCTGGAATGAGCAGTTCTTC
-	TRBV5-1	TRBJ2-3	-	CASSLVGEPTDTQYF	TGCGCCAGCAGCCTAGTAGGGGAACCCACAGATACGCAGTATTTT
-	TRBV6-5	TRBJ2-5	-	CASSFTARAGAQQYF	TGTGCCAGCAGTTTCACGGCGCGGGCAGGAGCGCAGCAGTACTTC
-	TRBV30	TRBJ2-1	TRBD2	CAWSPVAALAGGPQNEQFF	TGTGCCTGGAGCCCAGTAGCCGCGTTAGCGGGAGGGCCGCAGAATGAGCAGTTCTTC
-	TRBV5-1	TRBJ1-5	-	CASSLAGGQPQHF	TGCGCCAGCAGCTTGGCAGGCGGGCAGCCCCAGCATTTT
few	TRBV5-4	TRBJ1-4	TRBD1	CASSPRQGTTNEKLFF	TGTGCCAGCAGCCCACGACAGGGGACAACTAATGAAAAACTGTTTTTT
few	TRBV9	TRBJ2-3	TRBD2	CASSPRRGEGTDTQYF	TGTGCCAGCAGCCCTCGCCGGGGGGAGGGCACAGATACGCAGTATTTT
-	TRBV27	TRBJ2-7	-	CASSITGTNEQYF	TGTGCCAGCAGTATCACAGGGACAAACGAGCAGTACTTC